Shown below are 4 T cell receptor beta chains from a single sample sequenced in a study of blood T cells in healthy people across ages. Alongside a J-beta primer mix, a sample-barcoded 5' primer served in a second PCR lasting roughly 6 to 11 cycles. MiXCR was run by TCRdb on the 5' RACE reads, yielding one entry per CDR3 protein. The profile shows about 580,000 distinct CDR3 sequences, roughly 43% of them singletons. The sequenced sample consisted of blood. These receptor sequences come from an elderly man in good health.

The chain's CDR3 is CASSYSSAVAGIPSTDTQYF. CDR3 nucleotides: TGTGCCAGCAGTTACTCCTCCGCTGTAGCGGGCATTCCTAGCACAGATACGCAGTATTTT. The chain has TRBV6-5 and TRBJ2-3; 7 nucleotides line up with TRBD2. Germline V gene lookup returns CDR1 MNHEY and CDR2 SVGAGI. The CDR3 has 20 residues. V shed 0 bases, J shed 0 bases, and the junction held 15 bases outside the gene matches.

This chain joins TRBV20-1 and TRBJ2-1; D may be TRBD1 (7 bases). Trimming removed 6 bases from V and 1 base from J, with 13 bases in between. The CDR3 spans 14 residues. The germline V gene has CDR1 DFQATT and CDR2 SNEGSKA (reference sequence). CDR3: CSARGVRSYNEQFF. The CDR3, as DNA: TGCAGTGCCAGGGGGGTCAGGTCCTACAATGAGCAGTTCTTC.

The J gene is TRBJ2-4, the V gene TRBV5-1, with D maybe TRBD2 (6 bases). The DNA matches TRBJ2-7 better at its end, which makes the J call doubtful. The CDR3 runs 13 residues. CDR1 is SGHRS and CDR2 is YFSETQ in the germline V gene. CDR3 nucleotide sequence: TGCGCCAGTGGGGGTCAGGAGGGCGGCGAGCAGTACTTC. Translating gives CASGGQEGGEQYF.

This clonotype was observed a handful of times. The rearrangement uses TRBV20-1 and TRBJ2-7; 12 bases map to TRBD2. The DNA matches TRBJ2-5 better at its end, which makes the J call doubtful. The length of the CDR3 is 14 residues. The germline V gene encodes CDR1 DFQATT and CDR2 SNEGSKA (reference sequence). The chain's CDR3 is CSAQTSGRVGTQYF. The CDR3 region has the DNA TGCAGTGCCCAGACTAGCGGGAGAGTTGGGACCCAGTACTTC.